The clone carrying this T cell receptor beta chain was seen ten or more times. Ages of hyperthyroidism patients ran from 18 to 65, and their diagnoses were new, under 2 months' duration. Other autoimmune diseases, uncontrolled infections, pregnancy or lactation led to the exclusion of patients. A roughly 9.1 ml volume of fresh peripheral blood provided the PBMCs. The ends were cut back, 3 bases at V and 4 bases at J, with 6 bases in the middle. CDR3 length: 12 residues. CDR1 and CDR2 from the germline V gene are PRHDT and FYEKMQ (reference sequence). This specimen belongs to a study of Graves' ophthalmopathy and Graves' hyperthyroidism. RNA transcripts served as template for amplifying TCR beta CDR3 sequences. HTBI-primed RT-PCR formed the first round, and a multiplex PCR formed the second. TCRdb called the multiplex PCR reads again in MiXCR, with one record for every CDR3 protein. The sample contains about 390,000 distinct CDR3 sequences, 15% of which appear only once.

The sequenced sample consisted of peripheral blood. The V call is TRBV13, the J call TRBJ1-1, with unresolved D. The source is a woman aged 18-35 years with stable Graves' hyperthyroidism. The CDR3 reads CASSFRSTEAFF. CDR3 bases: TGTGCCAGCAGCTTTAGGAGCACTGAAGCTTTCTTT.